This is a list of T cell receptor beta chains from one sample in a study of spatial heterogeneity in lung cancer. One entry per CDR3 protein, called by TCRdb with MiXCR from the 5' RACE reads. The sample carries nearly 80,000 distinct CDR3 sequences, roughly 8% recorded once. The starting material was PBMCs, obtained at surgery. Receptors originate from a male donor with early-stage non-small cell lung cancer. Each CDR3 is given with its conserved first and last residue. A D gene is named only where the DNA matches it firmly. Part of the rows lack a size; the others show once, few, many or a class for expanded clones.

d_call,clone_size,v_call,j_call,cdr3_nt,cdr3_aa
-,few,TRBV3-1,TRBJ2-1,TGTGCCAGCAGCTACCCAATCGGGAGCTCCTACAATGAGCAGTTCTTC,CASSYPIGSSYNEQFF
-,few,TRBV20-1,TRBJ2-7,TGCAGTGCTAGACTTCTATCCCCAGTATCGGCCTACGAGCAGTACTTC,CSARLLSPVSAYEQYF
TRBD2,-,TRBV25-1,TRBJ2-1,TGTGCCAGCAGTTCGATAGCGGGAGGAAACGTTGAGCAGTTCTTC,CASSSIAGGNVEQFF
-,few,TRBV20-1,TRBJ1-1,TGCAGTGCTCCCAAGGGACATATTAATACTGAAGCTTTCTTT,CSAPKGHINTEAFF
-,many,TRBV18,TRBJ1-1,TGTGCCAGCTCATCCCGGCAGGCTAACACTGAAGCTTTCTTT,CASSSRQANTEAFF
-,few,TRBV2,TRBJ2-3,TGTGCCAGCAGTGAAGTTAGGTCCCGCACAGATACGCAGTATTTT,CASSEVRSRTDTQYF
-,many,TRBV6-1,TRBJ2-5,TGTGCCAGCACCCTGATAGGGGGAGCCCAAGAGACCCAGTACTTC,CASTLIGGAQETQYF
-,-,TRBV12-3/TRBV12-4,TRBJ2-7,TGTGCCAGCAGTTTAGCGCCCCGGGGCCTTCAACTCTACGAGCAGTACTTC,CASSLAPRGLQLYEQYF
-,many,TRBV3-1,TRBJ2-2,TGTGCCAGCAGCCGTAGCCGCACCGGGGAGCTGTTTTTT,CASSRSRTGELFF
-,many,TRBV19,TRBJ2-5,TGTGCCAGTAGTACCCCAGGGGTTTGGGAGACCCAGTACTTC,CASSTPGVWETQYF
-,many,TRBV14,TRBJ2-5,TGTGCCAGCAGCCAAGAGGGGCAGCTCCAGACCCAGTACTTC,CASSQEGQLQTQYF
TRBD1,few,TRBV27,TRBJ1-1,TGTGCCAGCAGTTTATGGAAGACAGGGAGTGAAGCTTTCTTT,CASSLWKTGSEAFF
TRBD1,few,TRBV7-8,TRBJ2-1,TGTGCCAGCAGCCGGTCCCCAGACAGGGGGAAAGAAAGTGAGCAGTTCTTC,CASSRSPDRGKESEQFF
-,few,TRBV15,TRBJ2-3,TGTGCCACCAGCAGGGATCGGGCCCAGGATACGCAGTATTTT,CATSRDRAQDTQYF
-,many,TRBV12-3/TRBV12-4,TRBJ1-1,TGTGCCAGCAGTTTAGCGGTTACGGCCACTGAAGCTTTCTTT,CASSLAVTATEAFF
-,many,TRBV4-1,TRBJ2-4,TGCGCCAGCAGCTCTGAAAACATTCAGTACTTC,CASSSENIQYF
-,many,TRBV3-1,TRBJ2-7,TGTGCCAGCAGCCACATGAGGTTTAGCGAGCAGTACTTC,CASSHMRFSEQYF